This passage covers 30 T cell receptor beta chains from one sample sequenced in a study of identical twins. MiXCR, applied by TCRdb to the 5' RACE reads, yields one record per CDR3 protein. There are 250,000 to 300,000 distinct CDR3 sequences in the sample; nearly 9.5% occur only once, and roughly 6.8% lies in the top ten. These same records also appear under a second study, on yellow fever vaccine responses in identical twins.

Sequenced sample: CD8+ T cells sorted from blood. These receptors were obtained from a woman aged 18-29 years in good health.

The gene calls are TRBV15 and TRBJ2-5; TRBD2 matches at 11 bases. The ends lost 4 bases at V and 4 bases at J; junction bases unmatched: 8. The CDR3 has 16 amino acids. Germline CDR1 and CDR2: LNHNV and YYDKDF (reference sequence). For the CDR3, the DNA is TGTGCCACCAGCACTTTACTAGCGGGAGAGGGAGAGACCCAGTACTTC. Encoded protein: CATSTLLAGEGETQYF.

The CDR3, as DNA: TGTGCCAGCAGCCAAGATGGGTCAAATATTAATTCACCCCTCCACTTT. Its protein is CASSQDGSNINSPLHF. The chain links TRBV4-2 to TRBJ1-6; D gene unclear. CDR3 length: 16 amino acids. Germline values: CDR1 LGHNA, CDR2 YNFKEQ. Deletions cut 0 bases from V and 6 bases from J, with 12 bases between.

This chain connects TRBV20-1 to TRBJ2-1, with 7 bases aligning to TRBD2. Germline V gives CDR1 DFQATT, CDR2 SNEGSKA (reference sequence). The CDR3 loop spans 15 amino acids. V trimming: 6 bases; J trimming: 0 bases; junction bases outside the gene matches: 8. The CDR3 region has the DNA TGCAGTGCCTCCCCTAGCGGCTACTCCTACAATGAGCAGTTCTTC. Its protein product is CSASPSGYSYNEQFF.

This clonotype was seen repeatedly, ten times or more. V and J are TRBV20-1 and TRBJ2-2, with TRBD1 identical over 9 bases. V dropped 5 bases and J dropped 5; count of bases not matched to a gene: 6. The CDR3 length is 14 residues. CDR1 DFQATT and CDR2 SNEGSKA come from the germline V gene (reference sequence). The CDR3 sequence is CSAWDREETGELFF. The CDR3 bases are TGCAGTGCTTGGGACAGGGAGGAAACCGGGGAGCTGTTTTTT.

This clonotype showed up many times. This chain links TRBV5-1 with TRBJ2-3; D is unresolved. The CDR3 has 12 residues. Deletions cut 2 bases from V and 2 bases from J, with 3 bases between. Germline CDR1 reads SGHRS; CDR2 reads YFSETQ. This CDR3 is CASSFATDTQYF. In DNA, the CDR3 is TGCGCCAGCAGCTTTGCCACAGATACGCAGTATTTT.

This clonotype came up many times. The chain is built from TRBV4-1 and TRBJ2-3; 11 nucleotides match TRBD2. Germline V gene sequence: CDR1 MGHRA, CDR2 YSYEKL. The CDR3 length is 17 residues. J gave up 4 bases and V 3 bases, and 9 bases lay outside the gene matches. CDR3 sequence reads: CASSHTLAGGLSDTQYF. CDR3 DNA: TGCGCCAGCAGCCACACATTAGCGGGAGGGCTCTCAGATACGCAGTATTTT.

The CDR3 loop is CASSWTVYDYGYTF. In DNA, the CDR3 is TGTGCCAGCAGTTGGACCGTCTATGACTATGGCTACACCTTC. V gene TRBV27 combines with J gene TRBJ1-2; unclear D gene. V was shortened by 4 bases and J by 3 bases, with 12 bases between the two germline ends. Germline lookup yields CDR1 MNHEY and CDR2 SMNVEV (reference sequence). The CDR3 covers 14 residues.

The V gene is TRBV20-1, the J gene TRBJ1-1; TRBD1 aligns across 9 bases. The V gene's germline CDR1 is DFQATT and CDR2 SNEGSKA (reference sequence). Trimming at V came to 0 bases and at J to 2 bases, leaving 10 bases not matched to a gene. CDR3 size: 17 residues. As DNA, the CDR3 is TGCAGTGCTAGAGATTACAGGGACAGGGCACTTAACACTGAAGCTTTCTTT. Amino acid sequence: CSARDYRDRALNTEAFF.

This clonotype has just a few counts. The chain has TRBV6-5 and TRBJ2-7; 8 positions agree with TRBD1. The V gene end was trimmed by 2 bases and the J gene end by 6 bases; junction bases not matched to a gene: 0. This CDR3 comprises 12 residues. CDR1 and CDR2 from the germline V gene are MNHEY and SVGAGI. CDR3: CASSYDRGEQYF. DNA for the CDR3: TGTGCCAGCAGTTACGACAGGGGCGAGCAGTACTTC.

The chain links TRBV12-3 or TRBV12-4 to TRBJ1-1, with D hard to call. V lost 3 bases to trimming and J lost 0 bases, with 8 bases between them. The CDR3 spans 14 residues. As DNA, the CDR3 is TGTGCCAGCAGTTTTTTTACTATGAACACTGAAGCTTTCTTT. Protein product: CASSFFTMNTEAFF.

This clonotype was detected many times. This chain connects TRBV10-3 to TRBJ2-3, with D possibly being TRBD2 (5 bases). The CDR3 loop spans 15 amino acids. Germline V gene lookup returns CDR1 ENHRY and CDR2 SYGVKD. V was pared by 6 bases and J by 2 bases, with 15 bases between. The CDR3 here is CAISYGISSTDTQYF. The DNA for the CDR3 is TGTGCCATCAGCTACGGGATTAGCTCCACAGATACGCAGTATTTT.

The rearrangement uses TRBV7-8 and TRBJ2-3; D call uncertain. The CDR3 sequence is 15 residues long. Trimming cost V 3 bases and J 4 bases, with 14 bases left between them. The germline V gene encodes CDR1 SGHVS and CDR2 FQNEAQ. CDR3 amino acids: CASSFPDGEADTQYF. The CDR3 coding sequence is TGTGCCAGCAGCTTTCCCGATGGAGAGGCAGATACGCAGTATTTT.

The rearrangement links TRBV29-1 to TRBJ1-4; 7 nucleotides match TRBD1. V lost 5 bases, J lost 7 bases, and 1 base stayed unmatched. CDR3 size: 11 residues. Germline V gene lookup returns CDR1 SQVTM and CDR2 ANQGSEA. The CDR3 nucleotides read TGCAGCGTTTACAGGGGTGAAAAACTGTTTTTT. Amino acids: CSVYRGEKLFF.

A few counts support this clonotype. V is TRBV7-6 and J is TRBJ2-7; 9 nucleotides line up with TRBD1. The germline gives CDR1 SGHVS, CDR2 FNYEAQ. The CDR3 has 18 residues. Trimming at V came to 2 bases and at J to 2 bases, leaving 13 bases not matched to a gene. For the CDR3, the DNA is TGTGCCAGCAGCTTATTGGTGGGGTTAGGGACAGGGACCTACGAGCAGTACTTC. As protein: CASSLLVGLGTGTYEQYF.

In its sample, this clonotype was seen many times. The rearrangement uses TRBV28 and TRBJ2-7; D unclear. Trimming took off 3 bases at V and 4 bases at J, with 7 bases between the two ends. The CDR3 spans 12 residues. CDR1 MDHEN and CDR2 SYDVKM come from the germline V gene. The CDR3 loop reads CASSLTPYEQYF. CDR3 DNA sequence: TGTGCCAGCAGTTTGACCCCATACGAGCAGTACTTC.

The V gene is TRBV21-1, the J gene TRBJ2-3; the table calls TRBD2, which could not be checked here. TRBV21-1 is listed as a pseudogene. The CDR3 totals 18 residues. The CDR3 bases are TGTGCCAGCAGCAAAGAGGGCCCCAGCGGCTACCGCACAGATACGCAGTATTTT. It yields the protein CASSKEGPSGYRTDTQYF.

At least ten counts were recorded for this clonotype. V is TRBV5-1 and J is TRBJ2-5; D remains unclear. CDR1 and CDR2 (germline): SGHRS, YFSETQ. V was clipped by 0 bases and J by 9 bases, with 12 bases between them. The CDR3 runs to 13 residues. For the CDR3, the DNA is TGCGCCAGCAGCTTGGACCCGAGCGCGGCCCAGTACTTC. Amino acid sequence: CASSLDPSAAQYF. Combining the CDR3 with reference TRBV5-1 and TRBJ2-5 gives the whole variable domain KAGVTQTPRYLIKTRGQQVTLSCSPISGHRSVSWYQQTPGQGLQFLFEYFSETQRNKGNFPGRFSGRQFSNSRSEMNVSTLELGDSALYLCASSLDPSAAQYFGPGTRLLVL.

This clonotype was observed many times. V gene TRBV29-1 combines with J gene TRBJ1-2, with unresolved D. Germline CDR1 reads SQVTM; CDR2 reads ANQGSEA. The CDR3 sequence is 11 residues long. With 5 bases removed from V and 6 bases from J, the gap between germline ends came to 10 bases. The CDR3 spells CSVRASDGYTF. CDR3 in DNA: TGCAGCGTTCGGGCAAGCGATGGCTACACCTTC.

Ten or more counts support this clonotype. The chain couples TRBV29-1 to TRBJ2-3; D ambiguous. The germline gives CDR1 SQVTM, CDR2 ANQGSEA. The CDR3 has 16 amino acids. V was shortened by 1 base and J by 2 bases, with 16 bases between the two germline ends. CDR3 bases: TGCAGCGTTGAAGTCGTTAGTGTACACCTCACAGATACGCAGTATTTT. It yields the protein CSVEVVSVHLTDTQYF.

CDR3 in DNA: TGCGCCAGCAGCTTGAGGACAGGGTGGAGGAACACAGATACGCAGTATTTT. Its translation is CASSLRTGWRNTDTQYF. This chain connects TRBV5-1 to TRBJ2-3; 8 positions agree with TRBD1. The CDR3 loop spans 17 amino acids. From germline, CDR1 is SGHRS and CDR2 YFSETQ. V dropped 1 base and J dropped 2; count of bases not matched to a gene: 9. The full variable domain, its missing parts supplied by reference TRBV5-1 and TRBJ2-3, is KAGVTQTPRYLIKTRGQQVTLSCSPISGHRSVSWYQQTPGQGLQFLFEYFSETQRNKGNFPGRFSGRQFSNSRSEMNVSTLELGDSALYLCASSLRTGWRNTDTQYFGPGTRLTVL.

V and J are TRBV20-1 and TRBJ1-1, with D possibly matching TRBD1 (5 bases). CDR1 and CDR2 from the germline V gene are DFQATT and SNEGSKA (reference sequence). The CDR3 runs to 10 residues. The CDR3 DNA is TGCAGCCGGGGGGACACTGAAGCTTTCTTT. This codes for CSRGDTEAFF.

This chain uses TRBV7-6 with TRBJ2-3; D not resolved. V was cut by 5 bases and J by 4 bases, with 13 bases left in between. Germline V gene data show CDR1 as SGHVS and CDR2 as FNYEAQ. The CDR3 spans 14 residues. CDR3 loop: CASSPRNSPDTQYF. DNA for the CDR3: TGTGCCAGCAGCCCCCGAAATAGCCCAGATACGCAGTATTTT.

V is TRBV12-3 or TRBV12-4 and J is TRBJ2-7; D gene uncertain. V was trimmed by 11 bases and J by 0 bases, leaving 29 bases between them. The CDR3 is 18 residues long. CDR3 in DNA: TGTGCCTTCTGTTTATTTGTGGGTACGGGCCTACACTCCTACGAGCAGTACTTC. The encoded protein is CAFCLFVGTGLHSYEQYF.

This clonotype turned up a few times. The chain employs TRBV18 and TRBJ2-7; D possibly corresponds to TRBD1 (6 bases). Germline V gene sequence: CDR1 KGHSH, CDR2 LQKENI. The CDR3 has 13 residues. Trimming shortened V by 4 bases and J by 3 bases, and 10 bases separated the two germline ends. CDR3 residues: CASSRDTFYEQYF. The CDR3 coding sequence is TGTGCCAGCTCACGGGACACTTTCTACGAGCAGTACTTC.

The table lists this clonotype with a few counts. The chain recombines TRBV7-6 with TRBJ2-7, with 11 bases aligning to TRBD1. Germline trimming cut 4 bases from V and 0 bases from J; bases unmatched to any gene: 8. CDR1 is SGHVS and CDR2 is FNYEAQ in the germline V gene. The CDR3 consists of 17 residues. CDR3 coding DNA: TGTGCCAGCAGCTCCTTACTCGGGACAGGGGGCTCCTACGAGCAGTACTTC. This codes for CASSSLLGTGGSYEQYF.

This clonotype has a handful of counts. J is TRBJ2-1 and V is TRBV12-3 or TRBV12-4; 8 nucleotides agree with TRBD2. The CDR3 length is 14 residues. Trimming removed 7 bases from V and 5 bases from J; junction bases left unmatched: 7. The CDR3 DNA reads TGTGCCAGCACACTAGCGGCGTCACACAATGAGCAGTTCTTC. As protein: CASTLAASHNEQFF.

This clonotype was seen a few times. The V and J genes are TRBV6-2 or TRBV6-3 and TRBJ2-1; D gene uncertain. This CDR3 region has 14 residues. V was clipped by 2 bases and J by 3 bases, with 8 bases between them. The germline V gene encodes CDR1 MNHEY and CDR2 SVGEGT. CDR3 amino acids: CASSYRGVYNEQFF. CDR3 sequence (DNA): TGTGCCAGCAGTTACCGTGGGGTCTACAATGAGCAGTTCTTC.

The chain has TRBV28 and TRBJ2-5; D is undetermined. CDR1 and CDR2 from the germline V gene are MDHEN and SYDVKM. The CDR3 is made up of 14 amino acids. V lost 2 bases to trimming and J lost 4 bases, with 11 bases between them. Written as DNA, the CDR3 is TGTGCCAGCAGTTTAAAGGGCCGAAGAGAGACCCAGTACTTC. Protein: CASSLKGRRETQYF.

This sequence joins TRBV9 and TRBJ2-7, with TRBD2 as a possible D gene (6 bases). Germline loops: CDR1 SGDLS, CDR2 YYNGEE. The CDR3 consists of 14 residues. Trimming stripped 3 bases from V and 2 bases from J, with 12 bases between. Written as DNA, the CDR3 is TGTGCCAGCAGCGGCGGGACTCCCGCCTACGAGCAGTACTTC. Translated, it gives CASSGGTPAYEQYF. The full variable domain, completed using reference TRBV9 and TRBJ2-7, is DSGVTQTPKHLITATGQRVTLRCSPRSGDLSVYWYQQSLDQGLQFLIQYYNGEERAKGNILERFSAQQFPDLHSELNLSSLELGDSALYFCASSGGTPAYEQYFGPGTRLTVT.

The CDR3 coding sequence is TGTGCCAGCACGAGGGACAGGGTTGAGACCCAGTACTTC. Its translation is CASTRDRVETQYF. This chain uses TRBV7-9 with TRBJ2-5; 9 bases are shared with TRBD1. Germline V gene sequence: CDR1 SEHNR, CDR2 FQNEAQ (reference sequence). The ends lost 7 bases at V and 5 bases at J; junction bases unmatched: 5. The CDR3 totals 13 residues.